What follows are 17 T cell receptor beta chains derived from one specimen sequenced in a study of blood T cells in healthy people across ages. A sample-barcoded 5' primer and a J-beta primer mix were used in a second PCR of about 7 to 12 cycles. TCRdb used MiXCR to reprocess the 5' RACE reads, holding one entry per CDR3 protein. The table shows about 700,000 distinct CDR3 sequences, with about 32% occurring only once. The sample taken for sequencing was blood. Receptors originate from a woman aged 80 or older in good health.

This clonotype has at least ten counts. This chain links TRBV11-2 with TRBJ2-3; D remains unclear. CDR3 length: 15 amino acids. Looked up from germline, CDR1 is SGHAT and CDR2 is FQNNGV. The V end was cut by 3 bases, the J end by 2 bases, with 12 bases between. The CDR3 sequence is CASSLGSRDTDTQYF. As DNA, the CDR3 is TGTGCCAGCAGCTTGGGCTCCCGAGACACAGATACGCAGTATTTT.

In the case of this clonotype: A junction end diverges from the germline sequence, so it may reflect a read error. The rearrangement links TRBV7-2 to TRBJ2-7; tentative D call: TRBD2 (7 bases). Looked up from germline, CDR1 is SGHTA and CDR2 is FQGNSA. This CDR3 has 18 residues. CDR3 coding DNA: TGTGCCGGCAGCCTAGGGGCTCCGGGACGGGGGGCCTTCTACGAGCAGTACTTC. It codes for CAGSLGAPGRGAFYEQYF.

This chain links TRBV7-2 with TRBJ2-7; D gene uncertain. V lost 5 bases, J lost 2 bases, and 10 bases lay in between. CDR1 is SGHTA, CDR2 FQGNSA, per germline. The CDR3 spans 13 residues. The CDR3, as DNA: TGTGCCAGCAGCCACCCTGGAGCCTACGAGCAGTACGTC. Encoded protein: CASSHPGAYEQYV.

CDR3 in DNA: TGTGCCACCAGCGGGGACTCCTGGTGGACAGATACGCAGTATTTT. It yields the protein CATSGDSWWTDTQYF. The chain couples TRBV15 to TRBJ2-3; tentatively, D is TRBD2 (6 bases). Germline V gives CDR1 LNHNV, CDR2 YYDKDF (reference sequence). There are 15 residues in the CDR3. Trimming left V 5 bases short and J 3 bases short, with 15 bases between. Drawing the rest from reference TRBV15 and TRBJ2-3, the complete variable domain is DAMVIQNPRYQVTQFGKPVTLSCSQTLNHNVMYWYQQKSSQAPKLLFHYYDKDFNNEADTPDNFQSRRPNTSFCFLDIRSPGLGDTAMYLCATSGDSWWTDTQYFGPGTRLTVL.

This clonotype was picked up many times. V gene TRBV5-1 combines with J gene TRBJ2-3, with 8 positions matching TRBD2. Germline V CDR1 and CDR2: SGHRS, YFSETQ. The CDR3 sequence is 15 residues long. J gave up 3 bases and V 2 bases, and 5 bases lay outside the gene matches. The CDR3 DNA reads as TGCGCCAGCAGCTTTGATTCGGGGGGGACAGATACGCAGTATTTT. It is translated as CASSFDSGGTDTQYF.

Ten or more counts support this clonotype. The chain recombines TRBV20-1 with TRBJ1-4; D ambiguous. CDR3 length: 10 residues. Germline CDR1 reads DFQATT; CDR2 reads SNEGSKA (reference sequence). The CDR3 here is CSAVAEKLFF. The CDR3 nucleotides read TGCAGCGCGGTCGCCGAAAAACTGTTTTTT.

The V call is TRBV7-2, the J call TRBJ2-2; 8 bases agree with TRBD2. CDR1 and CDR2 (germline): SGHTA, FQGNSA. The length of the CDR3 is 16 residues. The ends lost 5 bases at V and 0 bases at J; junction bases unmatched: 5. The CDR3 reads CASSLSGGANTGELFF. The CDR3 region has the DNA TGTGCCAGCAGCCTGAGCGGGGGTGCGAACACCGGGGAGCTGTTTTTT.

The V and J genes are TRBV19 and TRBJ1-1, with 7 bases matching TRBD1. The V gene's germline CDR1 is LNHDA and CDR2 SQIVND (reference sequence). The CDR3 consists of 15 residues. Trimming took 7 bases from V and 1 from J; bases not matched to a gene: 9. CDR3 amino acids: CASNSWKGANTEAFF. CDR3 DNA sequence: TGTGCCAGTAACTCTTGGAAGGGGGCGAACACTGAAGCTTTCTTT.

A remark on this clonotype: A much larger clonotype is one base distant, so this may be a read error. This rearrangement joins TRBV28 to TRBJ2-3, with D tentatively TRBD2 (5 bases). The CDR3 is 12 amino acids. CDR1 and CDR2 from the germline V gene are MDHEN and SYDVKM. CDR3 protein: CVSSPQAGTQYF. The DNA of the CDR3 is TGTGTCAGCAGTCCTCAGGCGGGTACGCAGTATTTT. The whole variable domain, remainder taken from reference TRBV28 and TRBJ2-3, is DVKVTQSSRYLVKRTGEKVFLECVQDMDHENMFWYRQDPGLGLRLIYFSYDVKMKEKGDIPEGYSVSREKKERFSLILESASTNQTSMYLCVSSPQAGTQYFGPGTRLTVL.

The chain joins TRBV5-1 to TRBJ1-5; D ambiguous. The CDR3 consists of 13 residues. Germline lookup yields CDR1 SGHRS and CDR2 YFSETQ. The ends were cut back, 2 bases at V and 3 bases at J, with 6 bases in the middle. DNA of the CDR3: TGCGCCAGCAGCTTAGAGCTCAATCAGCCCCAGCATTTT. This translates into CASSLELNQPQHF.

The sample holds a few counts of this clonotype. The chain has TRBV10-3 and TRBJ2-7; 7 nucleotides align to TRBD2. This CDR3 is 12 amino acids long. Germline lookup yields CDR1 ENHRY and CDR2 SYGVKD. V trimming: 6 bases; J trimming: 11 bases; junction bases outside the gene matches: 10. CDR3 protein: CAISLRGEGEYF. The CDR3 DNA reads TGTGCCATCAGCCTTCGGGGGGAGGGTGAGTACTTC.

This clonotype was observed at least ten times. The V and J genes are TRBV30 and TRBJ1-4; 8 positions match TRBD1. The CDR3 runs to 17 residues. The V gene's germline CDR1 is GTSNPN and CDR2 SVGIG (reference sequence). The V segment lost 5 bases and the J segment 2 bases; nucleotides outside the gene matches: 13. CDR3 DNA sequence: TGTGCCTGGGCGGCAGGGGGCCAAGGGTCTACTAATGAAAAACTGTTTTTT. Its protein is CAWAAGGQGSTNEKLFF.

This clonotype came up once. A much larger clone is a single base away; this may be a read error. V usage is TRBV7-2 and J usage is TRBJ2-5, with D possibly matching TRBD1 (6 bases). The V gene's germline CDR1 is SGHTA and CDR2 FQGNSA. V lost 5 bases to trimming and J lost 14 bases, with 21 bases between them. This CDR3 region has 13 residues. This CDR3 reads CASSILDSRGLYF. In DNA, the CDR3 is TGTGCCAGCAGCATTCTAGACTCCAGGGGCCTATACTTC.

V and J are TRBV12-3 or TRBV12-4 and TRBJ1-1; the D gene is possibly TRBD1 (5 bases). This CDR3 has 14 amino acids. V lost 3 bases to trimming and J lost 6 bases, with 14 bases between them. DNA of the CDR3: TGTGCCAGCAGTTTGGACAATGGGGGAGCTGAAGCTTTCTTT. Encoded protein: CASSLDNGGAEAFF.

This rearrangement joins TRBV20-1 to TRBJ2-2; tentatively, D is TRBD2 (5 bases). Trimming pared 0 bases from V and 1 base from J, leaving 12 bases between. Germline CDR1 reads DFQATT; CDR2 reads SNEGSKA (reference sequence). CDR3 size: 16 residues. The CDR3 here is CSARELRAGNTGELFF. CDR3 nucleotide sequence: TGCAGTGCTAGAGAACTGAGGGCGGGGAACACCGGGGAGCTGTTTTTT.

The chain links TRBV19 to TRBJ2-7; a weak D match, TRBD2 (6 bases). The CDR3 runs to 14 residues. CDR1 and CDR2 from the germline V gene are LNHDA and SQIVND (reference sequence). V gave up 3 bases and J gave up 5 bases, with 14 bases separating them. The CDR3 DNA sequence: TGTGCCAGTAGTATGAGGGGAGGTGACAACGAGCAGTACTTC. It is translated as CASSMRGGDNEQYF.

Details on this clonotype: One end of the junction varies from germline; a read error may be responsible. CDR3 loop: CSGRWAGGTYEQYF. CDR3 nucleotides: TGCAGTGGTAGATGGGCAGGGGGGACCTACGAGCAGTACTTC. The rearrangement uses TRBV20-1 and TRBJ2-7; D is perhaps TRBD1 (7 bases). Germline CDR1 DFQATT, CDR2 SNEGSKA (reference sequence). This CDR3 region has 14 residues.